This T cell receptor beta chain was captured in a study of T cells after yellow fever vaccination. V lost 3 bases and J 5 bases, leaving 14 bases between the germline ends. The CDR3 runs to 15 residues. TCRdb re-called the 5' RACE reads with MiXCR, one entry per CDR3 protein. The sample carries hundreds of thousands of distinct CDR3 sequences, roughly an eighth recorded once. This TCR derives from a man between 25 and 39 years old who received the YFV17D yellow fever vaccine. J is TRBJ1-5 and V is TRBV12-3 or TRBV12-4; D may be TRBD1 (5 bases). This specimen was PBMCs, taken on the day of the yellow fever booster vaccination. This CDR3 reads CASSFQGTTYQPQHF. For the CDR3, the DNA is TGTGCCAGCAGTTTCCAGGGTACGACGTATCAGCCCCAGCATTTT.